One and the same sample provided the 8 T cell receptor beta chains below, sequenced in a study of monozygotic twins with inflammatory bowel disease. From the 5' RACE reads, TCRdb lists one entry per CDR3 protein and no DNA. This sample contains fewer than 450,000 distinct CDR3 sequences. The sequenced sample consisted of blood. The receptor source for this set is a human donor with ulcerative colitis or Crohn's disease, or a healthy co-twin of an affected twin (not recorded which).

The chain has TRBV6-1 and TRBJ2-7; TCRdb outputs TRBD1, but without DNA this stays unchecked. The germline V gene has CDR1 MNHNS and CDR2 SASEGT. The CDR3 loop spans 16 amino acids. The CDR3 sequence is CASREGPGQPSYEQYF.

The chain is built from TRBV2 and TRBJ2-5; TCRdb picks TRBD2, but there is no DNA to check that call. CDR3 length equals 15 residues. The germline V gene has CDR1 SNHLY and CDR2 FYNNEI. The chain's CDR3 is CASSEARAAQETQYF.

The V gene is TRBV7-2, the J gene TRBJ1-2; TCRdb's assignment of TRBD1 cannot be checked, as there is no DNA. There are 15 residues in the CDR3. Germline V gene lookup returns CDR1 SGHTA and CDR2 FQGNSA. The CDR3 sequence is CASSLENRGNYGYTF.

The chain has TRBV7-9 and TRBJ2-7; without DNA, the TCRdb call of TRBD1 cannot be checked. Germline V gene data show CDR1 as SEHNR and CDR2 as FQNEAQ (reference sequence). CDR3 size: 13 residues. The CDR3 sequence: CASSPDRPYEQYF.

This sequence joins TRBV12-3 or TRBV12-4 and TRBJ1-6; TCRdb proposes TRBD1, but this gene call is untestable without DNA. This CDR3 comprises 15 residues. CDR3 amino acids: CASSPDRGERSPLHF.

This chain links TRBV4-3 with TRBJ1-2. The CDR3 spans 14 residues. CDR1 LGHNA and CDR2 YSLEER come from the germline V gene. The chain's CDR3 is CASSQDLENYGYTF.

Here the CDR3 reads CSVETGSNQPQHF. V is TRBV29-1 and J is TRBJ1-5; the TCRdb D gene call, TRBD1, has no DNA to confirm it. The CDR3 runs to 13 residues. Germline V gene data show CDR1 as SQVTM and CDR2 as ANQGSEA. Full variable domain (outside the CDR3, taken from reference TRBV29-1 and TRBJ1-5): SAVISQKPSRDICQRGTSLTIQCQVDSQVTMMFWYRQQPGQSLTLIATANQGSEATYESGFVIDKFPISRPNLTFSTLTVSNMSPEDSSIYLCSVETGSNQPQHFGDGTRLSIL.

The chain has TRBV19 and TRBJ2-1; with no DNA, the TCRdb D assignment of TRBD2 cannot be verified. The CDR3 loop spans 15 amino acids. From germline, CDR1 is LNHDA and CDR2 SQIVND (reference sequence). The CDR3 loop is CASSSTSGGASEQFF.